This T cell receptor (beta chain) was observed in a study of post-analysis software for immune sequencing data (dated by TCRdb to 2015 to 2017). Background on the whole study: Disease courses on record covered relapsing-remitting, secondary progressive and progressive-relapsing multiple sclerosis, though some patients had no subtype annotation. The patient repertoires were compared against approximately twelve previously published healthy control repertoires obtained from donors aged roughly 6 to 28 years. A subset of samples was prepared in parallel using single-end sample barcoding, then pooled and co-amplified after Illumina adapter ligation. Overall results and qualifications from the work: Significantly lower normalized Chao1 diversity was found in multiple sclerosis patients than in controls, suggesting substantial peripheral T-cell clonal expansion. Direct clustering with F measure revealed strong co-clustering of samples prepared in the same batch, which led to a batch-effect correction. The control group was slightly older than the multiple sclerosis patient group. Several TRBV segments, including TRBV5-6, TRBV5-1 and TRBV20-1, were significantly more frequent in patients than controls.

V gives up 0 bases and J gives up 5 bases, and the segment between their germline ends measures 10 bases. Counted from cysteine to phenylalanine, this CDR3 has 15 amino acids. Only CDR3 DNA remains: 45 bases, in frame from the first base. The germline V gene (reference sequence) specifies LGHDT as CDR1 and YNNKEL as CDR2. To demonstrate the VDJtools post-analysis software, the study profiled TCR beta repertoires from the peripheral blood of 13 young patients with multiple sclerosis. The multiple sclerosis patients were children and adolescents between roughly 6 and 17 years of age. This clonotype appeared a few times. What antigen it recognizes has not been identified. Base qualities were left out, and no much larger clone turns up one base away. The library was made by PCR. Instrument used: Illumina HiSeq 2500. Unique molecular identifiers were incorporated into TCR beta cDNA libraries to reduce PCR and sequencing biases. Every 1 to 10 million input T cells yielded about 500,000 cDNA molecules, meaning each molecule approximated one T cell. The patient libraries were prepared and sequenced using the same protocol as the earlier healthy control dataset. Within a given batch, samples were prepared together, multiplexed and sequenced on the same HiSeq lane. From the authors' description of their analysis: Raw barcoded reads were processed with MIGEC, and single-read molecular identifier groups were discarded before consensus assembly and CDR3 extraction. Clonotype tables were post-analysed with VDJtools, and diversity was normalized by down-sampling all datasets to the smallest sample size. In repertoire overlap clustering, CDR3 amino acid sequences, but not nucleotide sequences, were matched to correct batch-related cross-sample contamination. Using fastp trimming at Q25 and MiXCR clonotype assembly, TCRdb reanalyzed the public sequencing data and kept in-frame beta chains. Each CDR3 protein appears once, grouped with its most common genes and DNA. The V and J calls shown here were made by TCRdb, not taken from the authors' results. In this sample the table shows over 300,000 distinct CDR3 sequences, about a third of which occur a single time. The top ten clonotypes cover around 15% of the sample.

Recombination linked TRBV3-1 to TRBJ1-4; the D gene is unclear. This clonotype was sampled from a girl aged 10 to 17 with multiple sclerosis. The sample was blood. The DNA sequence reads TGTGCCAGCAGCCAAGAGGGAGTGGGGAATGAAAAACTGTTTTTT. The resulting protein is CASSQEGVGNEKLFF.